Below, one TCR beta chain is given with its context. Antigen: not known. The entry originates in a study of blood T cells in healthy people across ages. Germline V lookup: CDR1 SQVTM, CDR2 ANQGSEA. V was clipped by 5 bases and J by 2 bases, with 12 bases between them. The CDR3 sequence is 13 residues long. Study-wide findings and caveats: Researchers report that TCR beta diversity correlated strongly with naive T cell percentage. Long-lived donors carried more naive CD4+ cells and greater diversity than aged donors.

Together with a sample-barcoded 5' primer, a J-beta primer mix was included in a second PCR lasting about 6 to 12 cycles. TCRdb fed the 5' RACE reads into MiXCR, producing one record per CDR3 protein. In the table there are approximately 2,000,000 distinct CDR3 sequences, roughly two fifths of which are singletons. Caucasian individuals from Russia who were healthy and aged about 6 to 95 acted as donors. The specimen sequenced was blood. The receptor comes from a human donor in good health. V and J are TRBV29-1 and TRBJ1-1; D remains unclear. CDR3 protein: CSVTRTANTEAFF. The CDR3 region has the DNA TGCAGCGTTACCCGGACTGCTAACACTGAAGCTTTCTTT. The whole variable domain, remainder taken from reference TRBV29-1 and TRBJ1-1, is SAVISQKPSRDICQRGTSLTIQCQVDSQVTMMFWYRQQPGQSLTLIATANQGSEATYESGFVIDKFPISRPNLTFSTLTVSNMSPEDSSIYLCSVTRTANTEAFFGQGTRLTVV.